This entry describes one T cell receptor (beta chain). The CDR3 is 12 residues long. V was shortened by 6 bases and J by 2 bases, with 8 bases between the two germline ends. The germline V gene has CDR1 MGHDK and CDR2 SYGVNS. This entry is derived from a study of cytomegalovirus exposure and HLA in healthy donors. This PCR relied on a set of 60 Vbeta primers and 13 Jbeta primers. Under the authors' procedure: Later work found roughly 80 million unique TCR beta chains, with roughly 11 million shared. The protocol was immunoSEQ multiplex PCR, while the TCRdb copy is restricted to in-frame clones and leaves out a portion. V, J and clone size were drawn from that table, and D and trimming were deduced from the DNA. The sample records roughly 180,000 clones, 75% to 85% being singletons.

The clonotype was recovered from a woman aged 60-70 years in good health and CMV-seropositive. The sequenced sample consisted of PBMCs. This rearrangement joins TRBV25-1 to TRBJ2-7; possibly TRBD2 for D (6 bases). The CDR3 loop reads CASRSGAYEQYF. Written as DNA, the CDR3 is TGTGCCAGCAGGTCGGGGGCCTACGAGCAGTACTTC.